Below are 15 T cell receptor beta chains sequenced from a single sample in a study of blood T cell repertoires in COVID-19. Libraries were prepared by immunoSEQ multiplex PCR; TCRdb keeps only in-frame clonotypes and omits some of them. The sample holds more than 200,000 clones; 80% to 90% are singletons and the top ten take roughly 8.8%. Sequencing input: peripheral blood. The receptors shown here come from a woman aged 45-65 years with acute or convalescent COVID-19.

CDR3 nucleotides: TGTGCCTGGAGTGGGGGGGAGGGTTACAATGAGCAGTTCTTC. This sequence encodes CAWSGGEGYNEQFF. The chain has TRBV30 and TRBJ2-1; 7 bases are a match to TRBD2. This CDR3 region has 14 residues. The germline V gene has CDR1 GTSNPN and CDR2 SVGIG (reference sequence). After removal of 1 base from V and 4 bases from J, the junction contained 4 bases not matched to a gene. The full variable domain, in which reference TRBV30 and TRBJ2-1 provide the parts outside the CDR3, is SQTIHQWPATLVQPVGSPLSLECTVEGTSNPNLYWYRQAAGRGLQLLFYSVGIGQISSEVPQNLSASRPQDRQFILSSKKLLLSDSGFYLCAWSGGEGYNEQFFGPGTRLTVL.

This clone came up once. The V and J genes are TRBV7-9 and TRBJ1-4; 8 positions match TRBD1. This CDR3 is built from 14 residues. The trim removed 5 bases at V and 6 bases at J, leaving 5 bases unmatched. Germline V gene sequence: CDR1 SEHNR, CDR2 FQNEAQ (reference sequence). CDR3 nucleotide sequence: TGTGCCAGCAGCCCGGACAGGGCGGATGAAAAACTGTTTTTT. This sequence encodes CASSPDRADEKLFF.

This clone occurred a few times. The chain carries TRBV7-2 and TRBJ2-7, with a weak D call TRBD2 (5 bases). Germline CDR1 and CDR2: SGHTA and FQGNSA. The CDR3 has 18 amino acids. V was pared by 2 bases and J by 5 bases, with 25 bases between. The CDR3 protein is CASSLKGLGGRESNEQYF. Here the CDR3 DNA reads TGTGCCAGCAGCTTAAAGGGCCTAGGCGGGCGCGAGTCCAACGAGCAGTACTTC.

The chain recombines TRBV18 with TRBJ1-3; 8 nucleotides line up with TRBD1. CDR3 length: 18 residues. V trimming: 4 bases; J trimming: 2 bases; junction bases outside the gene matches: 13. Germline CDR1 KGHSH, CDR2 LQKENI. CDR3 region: CASSRGQGGGGPGNTIYF. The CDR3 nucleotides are TGTGCCAGCTCACGTGGACAGGGCGGTGGAGGACCTGGAAACACCATATATTTT.

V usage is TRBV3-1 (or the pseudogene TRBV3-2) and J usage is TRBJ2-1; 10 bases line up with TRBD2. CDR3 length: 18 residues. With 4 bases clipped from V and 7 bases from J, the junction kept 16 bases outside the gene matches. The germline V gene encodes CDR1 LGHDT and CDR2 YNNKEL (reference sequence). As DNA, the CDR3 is TGTGCCAGCAGCCCATCCGACTACCAGCGGGAGGGAATGAATGAGCAGTTCTTC. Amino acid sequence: CASSPSDYQREGMNEQFF.

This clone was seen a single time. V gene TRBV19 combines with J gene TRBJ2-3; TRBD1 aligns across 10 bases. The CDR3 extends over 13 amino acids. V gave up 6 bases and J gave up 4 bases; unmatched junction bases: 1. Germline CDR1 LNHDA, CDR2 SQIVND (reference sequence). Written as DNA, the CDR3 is TGTGCCAGTAGAGGACAGGGGGCAGATACGCAGTATTTT. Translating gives CASRGQGADTQYF.

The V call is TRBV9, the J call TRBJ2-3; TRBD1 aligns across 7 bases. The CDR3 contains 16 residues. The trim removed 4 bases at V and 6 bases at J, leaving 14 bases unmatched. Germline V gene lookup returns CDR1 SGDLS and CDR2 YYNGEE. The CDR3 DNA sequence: TGTGCCAGCAGCCCCCGGGACAGCGGCTCTACGGATACGCAGTATTTT. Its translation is CASSPRDSGSTDTQYF. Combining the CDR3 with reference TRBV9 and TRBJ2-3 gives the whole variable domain DSGVTQTPKHLITATGQRVTLRCSPRSGDLSVYWYQQSLDQGLQFLIQYYNGEERAKGNILERFSAQQFPDLHSELNLSSLELGDSALYFCASSPRDSGSTDTQYFGPGTRLTVL.

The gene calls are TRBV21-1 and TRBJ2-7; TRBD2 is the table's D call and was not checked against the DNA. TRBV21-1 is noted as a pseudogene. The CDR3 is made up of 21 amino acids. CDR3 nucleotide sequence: TGTGCCAGCAGCAAAGGGCCGTGGTTTAGCGGGAGGCTCTTCAGTAAGTACGAGCAGTACTTC. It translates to CASSKGPWFSGRLFSKYEQYF.

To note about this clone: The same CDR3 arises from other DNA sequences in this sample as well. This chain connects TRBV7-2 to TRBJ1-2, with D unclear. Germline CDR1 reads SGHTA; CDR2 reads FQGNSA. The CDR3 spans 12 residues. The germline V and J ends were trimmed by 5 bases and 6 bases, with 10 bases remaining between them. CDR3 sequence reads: CASSPRSHGYTF. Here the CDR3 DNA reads TGTGCCAGCAGCCCCAGGTCCCATGGCTACACCTTC.

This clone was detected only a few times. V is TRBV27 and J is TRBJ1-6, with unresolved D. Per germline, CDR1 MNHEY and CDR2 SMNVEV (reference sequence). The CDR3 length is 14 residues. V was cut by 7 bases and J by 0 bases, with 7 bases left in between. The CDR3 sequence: CASKWSSYNSPLHF. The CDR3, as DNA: TGTGCCAGCAAATGGAGCTCCTATAATTCACCCCTCCACTTT.

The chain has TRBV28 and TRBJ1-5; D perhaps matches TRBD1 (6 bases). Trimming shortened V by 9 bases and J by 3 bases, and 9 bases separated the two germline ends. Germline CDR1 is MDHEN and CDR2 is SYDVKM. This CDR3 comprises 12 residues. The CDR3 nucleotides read TGTGCCAGTCGACAGGACAATCAGCCCCAGCATTTT. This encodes CASRQDNQPQHF.

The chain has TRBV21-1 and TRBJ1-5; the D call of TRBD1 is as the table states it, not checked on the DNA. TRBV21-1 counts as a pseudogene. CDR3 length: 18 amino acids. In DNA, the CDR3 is TGTGCCAGCAGCAAAGTGCAACAGGGGAGCTATAGCAATCAGCCCCAGCATTTT. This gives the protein CASSKVQQGSYSNQPQHF.

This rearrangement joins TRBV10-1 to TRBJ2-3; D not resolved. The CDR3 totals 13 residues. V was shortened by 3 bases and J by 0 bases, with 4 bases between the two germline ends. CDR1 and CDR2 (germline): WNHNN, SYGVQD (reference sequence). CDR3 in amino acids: CASSDFSTDTQYF. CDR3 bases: TGCGCCAGCAGTGACTTTAGCACAGATACGCAGTATTTT.

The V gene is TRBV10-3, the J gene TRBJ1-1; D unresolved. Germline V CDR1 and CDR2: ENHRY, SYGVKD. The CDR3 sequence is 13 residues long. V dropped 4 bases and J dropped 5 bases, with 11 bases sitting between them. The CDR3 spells CAISGAPQTEAFF. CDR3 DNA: TGTGCCATCAGTGGGGCCCCCCAAACTGAAGCTTTCTTT.

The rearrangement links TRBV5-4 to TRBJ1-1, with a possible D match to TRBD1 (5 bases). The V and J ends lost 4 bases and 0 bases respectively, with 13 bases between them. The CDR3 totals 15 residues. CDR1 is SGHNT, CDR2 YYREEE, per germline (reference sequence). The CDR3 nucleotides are TGTGCCAGCAGCCTTGACAGCCTTCTGAACACTGAAGCTTTCTTT. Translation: CASSLDSLLNTEAFF.